This T cell receptor beta chain came from a study of early T cells in non-severe SARS-CoV-2 infection. TCRdb used MiXCR to reprocess the 5' RACE reads, holding one entry per CDR3 protein. The table has around 35,000 distinct CDR3 sequences, 5% to 6.5% seen once. Source material: whole blood. The TCR comes from an adult who was a healthcare worker with PCR-confirmed SARS-CoV-2 infection or an uninfected control (not recorded which).

CDR3 DNA sequence: TGTGCCAGCAGACCTGTTGGGGACGAGCGGTACTTC. It codes for CASRPVGDERYF. This chain uses TRBV21-1 with TRBJ2-7; the table calls TRBD1, which could not be checked here. TRBV21-1 is described as a pseudogene. The CDR3 is made up of 12 amino acids.